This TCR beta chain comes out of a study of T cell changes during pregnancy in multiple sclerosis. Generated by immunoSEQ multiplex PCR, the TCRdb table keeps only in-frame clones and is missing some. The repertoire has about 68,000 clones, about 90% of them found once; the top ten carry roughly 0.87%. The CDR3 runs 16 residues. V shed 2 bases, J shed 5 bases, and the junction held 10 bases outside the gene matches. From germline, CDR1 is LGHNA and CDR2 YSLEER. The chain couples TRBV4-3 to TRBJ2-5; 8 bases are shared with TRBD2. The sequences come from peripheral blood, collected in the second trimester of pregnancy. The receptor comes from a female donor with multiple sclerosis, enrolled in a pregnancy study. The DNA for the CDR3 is TGCGCCAGCAGCCAAAGGAGCGGGGGCGCCCAGGAGACCCAGTACTTC. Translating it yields CASSQRSGGAQETQYF.